This entry is about one T cell receptor beta chain. Its antigen is not identified. Depth targeted 1 in 200,000 to 1 in 1 million T cells, averaging approximately 10x coverage per clonotype. Only in-frame clones appear in the TCRdb table, and some are missing; sequencing was by immunoSEQ multiplex PCR. The sample records about 27,000 clones, about three quarters being singletons. The CDR3 is 16 residues long. The V end lost 6 bases, the J end lost 8 bases, and 25 bases lay between the germline ends. Germline assignment: CDR1 SNHLY and CDR2 FYNNEI. This record belongs to a study of cytotoxic CD8 clonotypes in ibrutinib-treated CLL. Study-wide background: Partial response occurred in approximately 25 patients and complete response in 2; at median approximately 71 months, about 14 remained remitted and approximately 12 progressed.

Findings of the study overall: Public clonotypes showed up rarely, and on treatment they shrank or held steady. The study found clonality rose at ibrutinib response, then fell toward baseline at progression.

The source is a human donor with chronic lymphocytic leukemia. The chain links TRBV2 to TRBJ1-2, with D maybe TRBD1 (6 bases). This specimen was PBMCs, taken after 24 months of ibrutinib treatment. CDR3 sequence reads: CASRRTWDTPSDGYTF. CDR3 sequence (DNA): TGTGCCAGCAGGAGGACCTGGGACACTCCTTCGGACGGCTACACCTTC.